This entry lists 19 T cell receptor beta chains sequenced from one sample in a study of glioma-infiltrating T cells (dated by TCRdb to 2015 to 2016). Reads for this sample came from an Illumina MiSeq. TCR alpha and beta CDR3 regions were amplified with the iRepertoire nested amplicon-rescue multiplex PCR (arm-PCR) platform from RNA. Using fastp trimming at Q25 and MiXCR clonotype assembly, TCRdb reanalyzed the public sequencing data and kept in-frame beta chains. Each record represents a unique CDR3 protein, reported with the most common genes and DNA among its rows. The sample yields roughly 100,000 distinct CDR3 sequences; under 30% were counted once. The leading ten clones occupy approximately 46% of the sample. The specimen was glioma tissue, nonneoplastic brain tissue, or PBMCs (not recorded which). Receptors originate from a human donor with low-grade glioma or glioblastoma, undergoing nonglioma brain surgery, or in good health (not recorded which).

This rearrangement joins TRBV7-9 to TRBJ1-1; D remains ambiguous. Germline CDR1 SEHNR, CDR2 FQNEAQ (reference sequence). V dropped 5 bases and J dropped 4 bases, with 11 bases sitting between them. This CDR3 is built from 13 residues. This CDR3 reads CASSERTPTEAFF. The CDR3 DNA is TGTGCCAGCAGCGAGCGGACGCCCACTGAAGCTTTCTTT.

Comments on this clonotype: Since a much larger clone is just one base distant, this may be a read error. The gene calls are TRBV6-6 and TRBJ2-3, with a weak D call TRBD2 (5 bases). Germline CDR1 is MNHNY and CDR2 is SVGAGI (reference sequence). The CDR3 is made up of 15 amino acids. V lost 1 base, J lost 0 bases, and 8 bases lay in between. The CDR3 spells CASSYLSGSTDTQYF. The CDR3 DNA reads TGTGCCAGCAGTTACTTGAGCGGTAGCACAGATACGCAGTATTTT.

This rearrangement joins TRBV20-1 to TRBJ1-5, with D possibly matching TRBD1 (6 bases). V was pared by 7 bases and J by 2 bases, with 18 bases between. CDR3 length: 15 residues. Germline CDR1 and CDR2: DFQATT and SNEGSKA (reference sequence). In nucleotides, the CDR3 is TGCAGTGTTGGAGTACAGGGACATGGCAATCAGCCCCAGCATTTT. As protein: CSVGVQGHGNQPQHF.

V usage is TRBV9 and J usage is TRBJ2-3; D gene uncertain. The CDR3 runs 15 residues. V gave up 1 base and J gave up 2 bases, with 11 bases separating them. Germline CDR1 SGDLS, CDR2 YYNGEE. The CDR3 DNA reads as TGTGCCAGCAGCGTACCCGGGCAACCCACAGATACGCAGTATTTT. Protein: CASSVPGQPTDTQYF.

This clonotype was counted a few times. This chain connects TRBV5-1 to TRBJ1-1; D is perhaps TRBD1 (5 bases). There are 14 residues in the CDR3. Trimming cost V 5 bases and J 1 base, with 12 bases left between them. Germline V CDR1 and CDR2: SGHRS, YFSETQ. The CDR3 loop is CASSWAGSNTEAFF. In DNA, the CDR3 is TGCGCCAGCAGTTGGGCAGGGTCGAACACTGAAGCTTTCTTT.

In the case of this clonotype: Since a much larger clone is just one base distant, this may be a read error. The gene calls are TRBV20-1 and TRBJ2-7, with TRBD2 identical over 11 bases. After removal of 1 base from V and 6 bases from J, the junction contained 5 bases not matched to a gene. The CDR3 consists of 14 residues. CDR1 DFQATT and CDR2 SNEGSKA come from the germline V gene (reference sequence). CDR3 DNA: TGCAGTGCTAGAGTGACTAGCGGGGTTAGCGAGCAGTACTTC. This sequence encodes CSARVTSGVSEQYF.

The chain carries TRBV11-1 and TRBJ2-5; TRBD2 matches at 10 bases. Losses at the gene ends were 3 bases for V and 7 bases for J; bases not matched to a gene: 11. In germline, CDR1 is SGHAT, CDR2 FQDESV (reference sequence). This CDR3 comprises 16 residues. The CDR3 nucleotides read TGTGCCAGCAGCTTTAAATATGGACTAGCGGAGATGACCCAGTACTTC. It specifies CASSFKYGLAEMTQYF. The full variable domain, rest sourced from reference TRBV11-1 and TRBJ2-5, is EAEVAQSPRYKITEKSQAVAFWCDPISGHATLYWYRQILGQGPELLVQFQDESVVDDSQLPKDRFSAERLKGVDSTLKIQPAELGDSAMYLCASSFKYGLAEMTQYFGPGTRLLVL.

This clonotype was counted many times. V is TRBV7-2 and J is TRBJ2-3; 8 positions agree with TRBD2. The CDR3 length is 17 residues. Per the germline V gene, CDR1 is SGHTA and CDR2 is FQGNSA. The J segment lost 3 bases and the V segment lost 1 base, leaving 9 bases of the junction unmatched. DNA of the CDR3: TGTGCCAGCAGCTTAGAGGGGGGCGGGGGGTGGACAGATACGCAGTATTTT. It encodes CASSLEGGGGWTDTQYF.

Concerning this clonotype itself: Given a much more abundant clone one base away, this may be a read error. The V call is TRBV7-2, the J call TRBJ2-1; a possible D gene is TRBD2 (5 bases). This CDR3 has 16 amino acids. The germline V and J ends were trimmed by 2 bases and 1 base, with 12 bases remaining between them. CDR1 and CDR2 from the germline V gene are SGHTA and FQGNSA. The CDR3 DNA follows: TGTGCCAGCAGCTTAACGGGGAAGAGATCCTACAATGAGCAGTTCTTC. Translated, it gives CASSLTGKRSYNEQFF.

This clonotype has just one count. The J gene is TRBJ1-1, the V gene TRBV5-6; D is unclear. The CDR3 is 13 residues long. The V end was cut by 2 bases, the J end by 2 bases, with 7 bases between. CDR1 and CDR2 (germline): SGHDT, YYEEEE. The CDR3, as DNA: TGTGCCAGCAGCTTACTACATAACACTGAAGCTTTCTTT. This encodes CASSLLHNTEAFF.

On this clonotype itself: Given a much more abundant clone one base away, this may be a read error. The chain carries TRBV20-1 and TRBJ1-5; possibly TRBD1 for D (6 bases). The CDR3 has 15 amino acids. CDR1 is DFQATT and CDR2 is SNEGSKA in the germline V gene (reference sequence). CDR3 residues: CSARAQGLGNQPQDF. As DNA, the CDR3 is TGCAGTGCTAGGGCACAGGGATTGGGCAATCAGCCCCAGGATTTT.

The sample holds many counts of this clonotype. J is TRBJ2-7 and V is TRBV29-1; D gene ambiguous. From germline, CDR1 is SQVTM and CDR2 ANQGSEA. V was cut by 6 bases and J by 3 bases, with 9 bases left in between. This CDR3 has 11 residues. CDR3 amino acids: CSVAAIYEQYF. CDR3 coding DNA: TGCAGCGTCGCAGCGATCTACGAGCAGTACTTC.

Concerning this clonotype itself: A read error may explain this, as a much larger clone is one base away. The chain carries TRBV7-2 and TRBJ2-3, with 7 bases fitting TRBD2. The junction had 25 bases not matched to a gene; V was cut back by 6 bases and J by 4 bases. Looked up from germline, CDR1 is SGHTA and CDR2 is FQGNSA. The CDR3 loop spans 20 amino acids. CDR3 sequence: CASSIPTSEGLSRLSDTQYF. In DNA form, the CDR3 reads TGTGCCAGCAGTATACCCACTAGCGAGGGGCTCTCGCGTTTATCAGATACGCAGTATTTT.

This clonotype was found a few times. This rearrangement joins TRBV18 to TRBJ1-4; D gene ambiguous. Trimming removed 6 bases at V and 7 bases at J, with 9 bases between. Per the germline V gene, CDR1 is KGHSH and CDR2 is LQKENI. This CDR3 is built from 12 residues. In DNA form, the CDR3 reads TGTGCCAGCTCGCAGGCTAGTGAAAAACTGTTTTTT. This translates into CASSQASEKLFF.

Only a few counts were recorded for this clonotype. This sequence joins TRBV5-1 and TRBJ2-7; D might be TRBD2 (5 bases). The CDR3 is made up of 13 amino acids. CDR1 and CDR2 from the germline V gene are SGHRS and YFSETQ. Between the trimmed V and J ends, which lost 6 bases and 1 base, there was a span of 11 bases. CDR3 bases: TGCGCCAGCAATCCGACGGGGTCCTACGAGCAGTACTTC. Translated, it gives CASNPTGSYEQYF.

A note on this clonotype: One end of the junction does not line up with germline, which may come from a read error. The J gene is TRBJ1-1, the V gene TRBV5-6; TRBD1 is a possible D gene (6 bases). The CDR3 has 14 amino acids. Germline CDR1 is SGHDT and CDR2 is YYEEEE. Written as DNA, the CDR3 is TGTGCCGGCAGCTTGGGGGCAGGTAACACTGAAGCTTTCTTT. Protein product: CAGSLGAGNTEAFF.

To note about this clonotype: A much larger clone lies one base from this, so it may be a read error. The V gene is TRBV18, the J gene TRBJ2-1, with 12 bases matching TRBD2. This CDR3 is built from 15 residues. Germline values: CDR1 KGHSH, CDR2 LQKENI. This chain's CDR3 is CASSATSGGHNGQFF. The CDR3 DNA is TGTGCCAGCTCAGCAACTAGCGGGGGGCACAATGGGCAGTTCTTC.

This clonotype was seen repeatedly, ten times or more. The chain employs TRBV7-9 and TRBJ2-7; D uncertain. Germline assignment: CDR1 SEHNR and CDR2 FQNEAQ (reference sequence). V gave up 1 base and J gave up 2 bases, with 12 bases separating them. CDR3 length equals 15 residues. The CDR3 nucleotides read TGTGCCAGCAGCTTAGTTACGGGCCCAACCTACGAGCAGTACTTC. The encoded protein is CASSLVTGPTYEQYF. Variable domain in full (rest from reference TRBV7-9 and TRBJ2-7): DTGVSQNPRHKITKRGQNVTFRCDPISEHNRLYWYRQTLGQGPEFLTYFQNEAQLEKSRLLSDRFSAERPKGSFSTLEIQRTEQGDSAMYLCASSLVTGPTYEQYFGPGTRLTVT.

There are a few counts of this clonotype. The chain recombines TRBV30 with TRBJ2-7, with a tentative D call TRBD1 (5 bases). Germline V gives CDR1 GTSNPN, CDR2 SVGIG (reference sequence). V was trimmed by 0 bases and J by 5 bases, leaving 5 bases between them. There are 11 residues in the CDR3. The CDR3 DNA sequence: TGTGCCTGGAGTGTAGGGGACGAGCAGTACTTC. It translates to CAWSVGDEQYF.